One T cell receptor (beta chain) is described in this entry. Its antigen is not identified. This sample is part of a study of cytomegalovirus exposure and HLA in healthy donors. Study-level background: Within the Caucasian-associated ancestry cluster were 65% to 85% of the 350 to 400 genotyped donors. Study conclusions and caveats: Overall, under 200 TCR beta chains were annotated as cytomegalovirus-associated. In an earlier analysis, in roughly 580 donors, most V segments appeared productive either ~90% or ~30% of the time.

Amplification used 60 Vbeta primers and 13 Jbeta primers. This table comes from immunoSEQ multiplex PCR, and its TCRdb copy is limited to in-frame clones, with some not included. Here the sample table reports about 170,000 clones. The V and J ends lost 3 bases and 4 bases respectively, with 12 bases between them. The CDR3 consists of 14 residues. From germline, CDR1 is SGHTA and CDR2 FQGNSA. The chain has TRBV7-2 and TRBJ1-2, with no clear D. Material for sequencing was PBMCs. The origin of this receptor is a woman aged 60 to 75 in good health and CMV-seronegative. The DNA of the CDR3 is TGTGCCAGCAGCTTTACCTTTGAGGGCTATGGCTACACCTTC. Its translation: CASSFTFEGYGYTF.